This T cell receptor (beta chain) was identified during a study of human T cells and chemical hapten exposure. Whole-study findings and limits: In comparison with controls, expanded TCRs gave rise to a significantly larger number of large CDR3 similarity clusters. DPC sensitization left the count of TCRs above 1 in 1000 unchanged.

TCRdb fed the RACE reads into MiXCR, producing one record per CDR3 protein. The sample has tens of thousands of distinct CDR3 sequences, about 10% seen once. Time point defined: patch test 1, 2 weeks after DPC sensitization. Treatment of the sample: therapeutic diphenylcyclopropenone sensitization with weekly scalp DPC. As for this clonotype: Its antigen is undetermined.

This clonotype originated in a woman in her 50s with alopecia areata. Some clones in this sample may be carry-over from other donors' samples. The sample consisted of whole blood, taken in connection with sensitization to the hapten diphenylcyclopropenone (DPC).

CDR3 bases: TGTGCCACTCATCCCTCTAGTTCGGGGCTTTCCTCCTACAATGAGCAGTTCTTC. This gives the protein CATHPSSSGLSSYNEQFF. The genes are TRBV6-5 and TRBJ2-1; D is possibly TRBD1 or TRBD2 (5 bases each). V lost 10 bases and J 0 bases, leaving 25 bases between the germline ends. Germline V gene data show CDR1 as MNHEY and CDR2 as SVGAGI. This CDR3 has 18 amino acids.